This TCR beta chain stems from a study of blood T cells in healthy people across ages. CDR3 length equals 15 residues. Study-level findings and limits: There was a strong correlation between TCR beta diversity and naive T cell percentage.

All donors came from Russia, were Caucasian and healthy, and spanned ages roughly 6 to 95. Every donor provided roughly 10 milliliters of peripheral blood. Turning to this clonotype: The antigen is unknown. Given a much more abundant clone one base away, this may be a read error.

A second PCR of roughly 7 to 11 cycles used a sample-barcoded 5' primer and a J-beta primer mix. Using its own MiXCR run on the 5' RACE reads, TCRdb lists one record per CDR3 protein. The table records approximately 960,000 distinct CDR3 sequences, 29% of them present only once. This same sample was also part of a study on T cells of mothers and their children.

The TCR originated in a woman aged 40 to 50 in good health. The chain carries TRBV12-3 or TRBV12-4 and TRBJ2-7; possible D gene TRBD1, 6 bases. The sequenced sample consisted of blood. For the CDR3, the DNA is TGTGCCTGCAGCCCCTTGAGGACAGTCGTATACGAGCAGTACTTC. It encodes CACSPLRTVVYEQYF.